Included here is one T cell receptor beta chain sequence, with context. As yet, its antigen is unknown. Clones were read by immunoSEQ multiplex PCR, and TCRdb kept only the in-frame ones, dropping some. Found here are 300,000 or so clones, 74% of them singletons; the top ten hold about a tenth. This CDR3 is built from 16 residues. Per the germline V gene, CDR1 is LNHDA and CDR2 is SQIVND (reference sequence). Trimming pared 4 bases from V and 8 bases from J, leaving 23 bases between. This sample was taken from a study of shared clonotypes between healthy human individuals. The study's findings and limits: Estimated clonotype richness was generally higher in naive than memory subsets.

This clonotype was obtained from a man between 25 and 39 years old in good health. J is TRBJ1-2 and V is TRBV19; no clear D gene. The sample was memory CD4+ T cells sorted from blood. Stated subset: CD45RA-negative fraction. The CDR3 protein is CASSTPVEGGKFGYTF. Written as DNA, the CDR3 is TGTGCCAGTAGTACCCCGGTGGAGGGCGGAAAGTTCGGCTACACCTTC. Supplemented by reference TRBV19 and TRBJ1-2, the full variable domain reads DGGITQSPKYLFRKEGQNVTLSCEQNLNHDAMYWYRQDPGQGLRLIYYSQIVNDFQKGDIAEGYSVSREKKESFPLTVTSAQKNPTAFYLCASSTPVEGGKFGYTFGSGTRLTVV.